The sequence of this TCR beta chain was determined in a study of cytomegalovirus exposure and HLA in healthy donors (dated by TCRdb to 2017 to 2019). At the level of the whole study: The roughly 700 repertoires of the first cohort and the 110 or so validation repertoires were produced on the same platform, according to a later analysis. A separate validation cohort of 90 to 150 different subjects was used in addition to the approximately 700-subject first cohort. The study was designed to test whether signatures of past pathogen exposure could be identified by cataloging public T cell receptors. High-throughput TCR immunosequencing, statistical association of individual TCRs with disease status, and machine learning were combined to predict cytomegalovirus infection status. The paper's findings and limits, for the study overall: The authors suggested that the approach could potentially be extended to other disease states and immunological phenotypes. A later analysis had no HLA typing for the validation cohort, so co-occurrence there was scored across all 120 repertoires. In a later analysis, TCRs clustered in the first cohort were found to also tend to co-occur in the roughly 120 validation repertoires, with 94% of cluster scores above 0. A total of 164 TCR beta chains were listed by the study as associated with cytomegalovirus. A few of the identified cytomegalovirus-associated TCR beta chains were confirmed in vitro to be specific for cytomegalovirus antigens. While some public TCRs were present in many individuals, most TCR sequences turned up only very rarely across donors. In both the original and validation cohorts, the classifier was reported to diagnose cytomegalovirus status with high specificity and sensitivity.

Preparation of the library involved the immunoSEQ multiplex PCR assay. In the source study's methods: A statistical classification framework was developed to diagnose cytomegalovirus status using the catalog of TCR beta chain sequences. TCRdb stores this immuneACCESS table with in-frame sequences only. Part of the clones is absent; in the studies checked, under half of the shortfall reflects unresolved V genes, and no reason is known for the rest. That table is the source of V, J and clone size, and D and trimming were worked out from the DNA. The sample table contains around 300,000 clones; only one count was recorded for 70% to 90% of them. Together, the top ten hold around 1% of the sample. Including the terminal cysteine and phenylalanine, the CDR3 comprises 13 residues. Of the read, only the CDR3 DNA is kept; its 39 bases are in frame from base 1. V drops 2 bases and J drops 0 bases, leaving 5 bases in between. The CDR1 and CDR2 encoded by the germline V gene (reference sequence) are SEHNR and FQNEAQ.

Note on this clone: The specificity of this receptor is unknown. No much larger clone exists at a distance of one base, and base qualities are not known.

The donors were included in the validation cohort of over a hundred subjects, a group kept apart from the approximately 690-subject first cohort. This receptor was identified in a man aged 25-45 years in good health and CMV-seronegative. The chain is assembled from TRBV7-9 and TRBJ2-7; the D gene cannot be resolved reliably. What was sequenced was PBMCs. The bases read TGTGCCAGCAGCTTATACAGCTCCTACGAGCAGTACTTC. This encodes CASSLYSSYEQYF.